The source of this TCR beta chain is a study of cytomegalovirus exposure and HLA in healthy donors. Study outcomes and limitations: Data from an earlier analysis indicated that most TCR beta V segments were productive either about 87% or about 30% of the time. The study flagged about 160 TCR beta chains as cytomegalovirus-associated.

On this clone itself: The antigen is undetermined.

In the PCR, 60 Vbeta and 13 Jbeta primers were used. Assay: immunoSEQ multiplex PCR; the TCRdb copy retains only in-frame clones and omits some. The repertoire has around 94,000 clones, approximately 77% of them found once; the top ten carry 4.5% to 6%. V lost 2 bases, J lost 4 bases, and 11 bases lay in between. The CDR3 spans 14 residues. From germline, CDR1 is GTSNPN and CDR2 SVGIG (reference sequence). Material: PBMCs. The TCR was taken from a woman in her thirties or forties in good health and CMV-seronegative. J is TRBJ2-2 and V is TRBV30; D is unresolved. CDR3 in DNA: TGTGCCTGGAGTTACCTAGTGGGCACCGGGGAGCTGTTTTTT. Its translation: CAWSYLVGTGELFF.